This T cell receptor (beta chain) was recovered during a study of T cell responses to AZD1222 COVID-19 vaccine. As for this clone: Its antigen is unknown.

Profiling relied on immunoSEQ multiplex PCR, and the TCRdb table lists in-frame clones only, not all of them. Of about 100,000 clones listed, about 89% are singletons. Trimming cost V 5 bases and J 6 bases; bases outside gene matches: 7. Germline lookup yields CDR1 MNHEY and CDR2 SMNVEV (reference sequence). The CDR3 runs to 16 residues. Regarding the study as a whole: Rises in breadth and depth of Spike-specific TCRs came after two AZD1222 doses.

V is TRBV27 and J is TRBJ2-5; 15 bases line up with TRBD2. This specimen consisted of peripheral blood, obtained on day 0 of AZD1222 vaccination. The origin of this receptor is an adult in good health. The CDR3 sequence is CASSAAGTSGRQTQYF. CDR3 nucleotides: TGTGCCAGCAGTGCAGCCGGGACTAGCGGGAGGCAGACCCAGTACTTC.